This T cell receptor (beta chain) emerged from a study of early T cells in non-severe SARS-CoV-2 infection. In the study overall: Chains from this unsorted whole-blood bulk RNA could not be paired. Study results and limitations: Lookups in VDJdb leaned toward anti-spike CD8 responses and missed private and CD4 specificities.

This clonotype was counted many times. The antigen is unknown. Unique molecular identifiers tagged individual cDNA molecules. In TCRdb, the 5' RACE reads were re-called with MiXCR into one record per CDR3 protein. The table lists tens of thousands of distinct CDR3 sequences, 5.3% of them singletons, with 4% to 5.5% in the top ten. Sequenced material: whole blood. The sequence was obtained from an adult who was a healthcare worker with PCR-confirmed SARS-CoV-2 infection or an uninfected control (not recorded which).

The CDR3: CASSQDLGGSGNTIYF. In DNA form, the CDR3 reads TGTGCCAGCAGCCAAGATCTGGGGGGCTCTGGAAACACCATATATTTT. The J gene is TRBJ1-3, the V gene TRBV14; tentative D call: TRBD1 (5 bases). Trimming stripped 0 bases from V and 0 bases from J, with 9 bases between. The CDR3 loop spans 16 amino acids. CDR1 and CDR2 from the germline V gene are SGHDN and FVKESK.